These 15 T cell receptor beta chains were sequenced from one sample in a study of T cells after yellow fever vaccination. TCRdb ran MiXCR on the 5' RACE reads and lists one entry per CDR3 protein. Among about 160,000 distinct CDR3 sequences listed, 6% to 7.5% were seen once. The source material was CD4+ T cells sorted from PBMCs, sampled about 5 days after the first yellow fever vaccination. Receptors were obtained from a man younger than 35 who received the YFV17D yellow fever vaccine.

This clonotype was observed at least ten times. This rearrangement joins TRBV7-9 to TRBJ2-3; perhaps D is TRBD1 or TRBD2 (5 bases each). From germline, CDR1 is SEHNR and CDR2 FQNEAQ (reference sequence). This CDR3 region has 16 residues. Trimming cost V 1 base and J 7 bases, with 18 bases left between them. The CDR3 sequence: CASSLGGQGIINTQYF. CDR3 nucleotides: TGTGCCAGCAGCTTAGGAGGGCAGGGTATCATCAATACGCAGTATTTT.

This clonotype was counted ten times or more. The chain couples TRBV12-3 or TRBV12-4 to TRBJ1-5; D possibly corresponds to TRBD1 (5 bases). Trimming pared 5 bases from V and 5 bases from J, leaving 13 bases between. This CDR3 comprises 14 residues. CDR3 bases: TGTGCCAGCAGTCCGATTGACAGAGATCAGCCCCAGCATTTT. Its protein is CASSPIDRDQPQHF.

Details on this clonotype: Mismatch with germline at one junction end may stem from a read error. V and J are TRBV30 and TRBJ1-6; unclear D gene. CDR1 and CDR2 from the germline V gene are GTSNPN and SVGIG (reference sequence). The CDR3 contains 15 residues. CDR3 amino acids: CVWSVLRGKVSPLHF. The CDR3 nucleotides are TGTGTCTGGAGTGTACTCCGGGGAAAGGTCTCACCCCTCCACTTT.

This clonotype was observed a handful of times. The rearrangement links TRBV28 to TRBJ1-1; D unclear. Germline loops: CDR1 MDHEN, CDR2 SYDVKM. V was shortened by 5 bases and J by 8 bases, with 15 bases between the two germline ends. This CDR3 has 13 residues. Here the CDR3 DNA reads TGTGCCAGCAGTCTTGGGCGGACTCGGGAAGCTTTCTTT. Amino acids: CASSLGRTREAFF.

This clonotype has at least ten counts. The V gene is TRBV10-3, the J gene TRBJ2-7, with D unresolved. V lost 6 bases, J lost 7 bases, and 13 bases lay in between. Germline CDR1 reads ENHRY; CDR2 reads SYGVKD. The CDR3 sequence is 12 residues long. CDR3 sequence: CAIRSGGKEQYF. In nucleotides, the CDR3 is TGTGCCATCAGGTCGGGTGGTAAGGAGCAGTACTTC.

This clonotype was picked up many times. The rearrangement links TRBV5-1 to TRBJ2-7; no definite D call. This CDR3 contains 15 residues. V lost 1 base to trimming and J lost 6 bases, with 17 bases between them. The germline gives CDR1 SGHRS, CDR2 YFSETQ. The CDR3 DNA sequence: TGCGCCAGCAGCTTGTGGCGGAACACACTGGGCGAGCAGTACTTC. Translation: CASSLWRNTLGEQYF. The full variable domain, completed using reference TRBV5-1 and TRBJ2-7, is KAGVTQTPRYLIKTRGQQVTLSCSPISGHRSVSWYQQTPGQGLQFLFEYFSETQRNKGNFPGRFSGRQFSNSRSEMNVSTLELGDSALYLCASSLWRNTLGEQYFGPGTRLTVT.

V is TRBV2 and J is TRBJ1-5, with 7 bases that match TRBD1. Germline CDR1 is SNHLY and CDR2 is FYNNEI. This CDR3 has 15 residues. Unmatched junction bases numbered 7, after V lost 7 bases and J lost 1 base. CDR3 sequence: CASTRGLSSNQPQHF. CDR3 in DNA: TGTGCCAGCACCAGGGGGTTGTCCAGCAATCAGCCCCAGCATTTT.

V usage is TRBV12-3 or TRBV12-4 and J usage is TRBJ1-2; D might be TRBD1 (5 bases). There are 15 residues in the CDR3. Trimming pared 2 bases from V and 5 bases from J, leaving 15 bases between. DNA of the CDR3: TGTGCCAGCAGTTTAAACGTTGGGACCGGTTATGGCTACACCTTC. Translation gives CASSLNVGTGYGYTF.

This clonotype was seen a handful of times. This sequence joins TRBV20-1 and TRBJ2-3; 10 positions match TRBD1. This CDR3 region has 13 residues. Looked up from germline, CDR1 is DFQATT and CDR2 is SNEGSKA (reference sequence). J was trimmed by 4 bases and V by 6 bases; bases with no gene match: 4. CDR3 DNA sequence: TGCAGTGCCCCGACAGGGGGCGCAGATACGCAGTATTTT. It is translated as CSAPTGGADTQYF.

In this sample, this clonotype turned up many times. The chain joins TRBV12-3 or TRBV12-4 to TRBJ2-1; 13 bases align to TRBD2. V lost 5 bases and J lost 9; bases outside the gene matches: 7. CDR3 length equals 15 residues. CDR3 sequence: CASSPWTSGGGEQFF. CDR3 bases: TGTGCCAGCAGTCCCTGGACTAGCGGGGGAGGTGAGCAGTTCTTC.

This clonotype was found many times. The gene calls are TRBV6-5 and TRBJ2-1; either TRBD1 or TRBD2 may supply D (5 bases each). The CDR3 has 15 amino acids. V was pared by 2 bases and J by 8 bases, with 16 bases between. CDR1 is MNHEY and CDR2 is SVGAGI in the germline V gene. CDR3 nucleotides: TGTGCCAGCAGTTACGGCGGCGGCTGGGGGTATGAGCAGTTCTTC. Translating gives CASSYGGGWGYEQFF.

There are a few counts of this clonotype. The chain employs TRBV5-8 and TRBJ2-3; 9 bases are a match to TRBD1. There are 16 residues in the CDR3. With V trimmed by 1 base and J by 5 bases, 8 bases remained unmatched. The germline gives CDR1 SGHTS, CDR2 YDEGEE. The CDR3 sequence: CASSLYLQGAGDTQYF. CDR3 nucleotide sequence: TGTGCCAGCAGCTTGTATCTACAGGGGGCCGGAGATACGCAGTATTTT.

This clonotype was counted ten times or more. The chain uses TRBV7-3 and TRBJ1-1, with 7 bases matching TRBD1. Per germline, CDR1 SGHTA and CDR2 FQGTGA. V shed 4 bases, J shed 7 bases, and the junction held 6 bases outside the gene matches. The CDR3 sequence is 13 residues long. The CDR3 spells CASSSDRDSEAFF. CDR3 in DNA: TGTGCCAGCAGCTCTGACCGGGACAGTGAAGCTTTCTTT. The whole variable domain, remainder taken from reference TRBV7-3 and TRBJ1-1, is GAGVSQTPSNKVTEKGKYVELRCDPISGHTALYWYRQSLGQGPEFLIYFQGTGAADDSGLPNDRFFAVRPEGSVSTLKIQRTERGDSAVYLCASSSDRDSEAFFGQGTRLTVV.

The chain uses TRBV7-8 and TRBJ2-5; 12 positions match TRBD2. The CDR3 contains 16 residues. V lost 5 bases, J lost 5 bases, and 9 bases stayed unmatched. Germline lookup yields CDR1 SGHVS and CDR2 FQNEAQ. CDR3 nucleotides: TGTGCCAGCAGCGAACTGCGGACTAGCGGGGTTGAGACCCAGTACTTC. Its protein product is CASSELRTSGVETQYF.

As concerns this clonotype: This may arise from a read error, as a much more abundant clone is one base away. The chain joins TRBV7-3 to TRBJ2-3, with D possibly matching TRBD1 (5 bases). The CDR3 is 15 residues long. The ends were cut back, 5 bases at V and 0 bases at J, with 12 bases in the middle. Germline assignment: CDR1 SGHTA and CDR2 FQGTGA. CDR3 nucleotide sequence: TGTGCCAGCAGCCTACAGGCGACTAGCACAGATACGCAGTATTTT. Encoded protein: CASSLQATSTDTQYF.